These 13 T cell receptor beta chains originate from one sample sequenced in a study of regulatory T cells in long-lasting Graves disease. Libraries of TCR beta came from iRepertoire HTBI primers plus Arm-PCR of CDR3 regions. MiXCR was run by TCRdb on the multiplex PCR reads, yielding one entry per CDR3 protein. Of about 500,000 distinct CDR3 sequences listed, about 16% are singletons. Time point indicated: newly diagnosed GD, antithyroid drugs for less than 3 months. RNA extracted from PBMCs served as the sequencing template. These same records also appear under a second study, on T cells in Graves' hyperthyroidism and ophthalmopathy.

The input for sequencing was peripheral blood mononuclear cells (PBMCs), taken at new diagnosis, from a patient treated with antithyroid drugs. These receptor sequences come from a man aged 40-49 years with Graves disease.

The chain couples TRBV12-3 or TRBV12-4 to TRBJ2-7; D might be TRBD1 or TRBD2, each matching 5 bases. V was clipped by 6 bases and J by 3 bases, with 21 bases between them. The length of the CDR3 is 16 residues. The CDR3 sequence: CASSPSWQGPGYEQYF. In DNA, the CDR3 is TGTGCCAGCAGCCCTAGCTGGCAGGGTCCTGGCTACGAGCAGTACTTC.

This clonotype has ten or more counts. V is TRBV12-3 or TRBV12-4 and J is TRBJ2-1; 11 bases agree with TRBD2. The CDR3 is made up of 16 amino acids. Trimming took 6 bases from V and 1 from J; bases not matched to a gene: 5. CDR3 DNA: TGTGCCAGCAGAGGGGGGACTAGCGGTTCCTACAATGAGCAGTTCTTC. Its translation: CASRGGTSGSYNEQFF.

This clonotype showed up many times. The CDR3 spells CASSPPRTDDEQFF. CDR3 DNA: TGTGCCAGCTCACCACCTAGGACAGATGATGAGCAGTTCTTC. This chain links TRBV18 with TRBJ2-1; a possible D gene is TRBD1 (6 bases). Trimming removed 0 bases at V and 8 bases at J, with 11 bases between. In germline, CDR1 is KGHSH, CDR2 LQKENI. The length of the CDR3 is 14 residues.

This clonotype occurred many times. CDR3 protein: CASSGDLNTEAFF. CDR3 bases: TGTGCCAGCTCAGGGGACTTGAACACTGAAGCTTTCTTT. This rearrangement joins TRBV18 to TRBJ1-1, with D tentatively TRBD1 (5 bases). Germline values: CDR1 KGHSH, CDR2 LQKENI. This CDR3 contains 13 residues. Deletions cut 5 bases from V and 0 bases from J, with 7 bases between.

This clonotype was seen repeatedly, ten times or more. This chain joins TRBV7-8 and TRBJ2-7, with D possibly matching TRBD2 (6 bases). V lost 5 bases, J lost 3 bases, and 14 bases lay in between. CDR3 length: 14 residues. Looked up from germline, CDR1 is SGHVS and CDR2 is FQNEAQ. CDR3 bases: TGTGCCAGCAGCGTGGGACTGGCTGACTACGAGCAGTACTTC. Its protein product is CASSVGLADYEQYF.

This clonotype appeared a single time. The V call is TRBV6-1, the J call TRBJ2-1, with 14 bases fitting TRBD2. The CDR3 is 17 residues long. J lost 6 bases, V lost 7 bases, and 11 bases had no gene match. Germline-derived CDR1 and CDR2 are MNHNS and SASEGT. In nucleotides, the CDR3 is TGTGCCAGCACTCCAGGGACTAGCGGGGGTGGGGGCAATGAGCAGTTCTTC. Amino acids: CASTPGTSGGGGNEQFF.

This clonotype was picked up a small number of times. The chain joins TRBV20-1 to TRBJ2-1; maybe TRBD2 (5 bases). Between the trimmed V and J ends, which lost 3 bases and 3 bases, there was a span of 9 bases. CDR1 and CDR2 (germline): DFQATT, SNEGSKA (reference sequence). The CDR3 runs to 13 residues. The CDR3 DNA is TGCAGTGCTAGCGGAGAGGGCTACAATGAGCAGTTCTTC. As protein: CSASGEGYNEQFF.

This clonotype was seen more than once but under ten times. V usage is TRBV24-1 and J usage is TRBJ2-2; the D gene is possibly TRBD1 (5 bases). With 4 bases removed from V and 1 base from J, the gap between germline ends came to 6 bases. CDR1 is KGHDR, CDR2 SFDVKD, per germline. This CDR3 has 14 amino acids. The CDR3 nucleotides are TGTGCCACCAGTGACACAGGGAACACCGGGGAGCTGTTTTTT. It specifies CATSDTGNTGELFF.

This clonotype was picked up many times. This sequence joins TRBV28 and TRBJ1-3; D might be TRBD1 (6 bases). The CDR3 has 15 residues. CDR1 and CDR2 from the germline V gene are MDHEN and SYDVKM. V shed 2 bases and J shed 4 bases, with 12 bases lying between them. CDR3 loop: CASSLLGGEGNTIYF. The CDR3, as DNA: TGTGCCAGCAGTTTACTAGGGGGGGAAGGAAACACCATATATTTT.

The table lists this clonotype with a few counts. The chain employs TRBV4-2 and TRBJ2-2, with 10 bases identical to TRBD1. Germline-derived CDR1 and CDR2 are LGHNA and YNFKEQ. CDR3 length equals 20 residues. Germline trimming cut 0 bases from V and 0 bases from J; bases unmatched to any gene: 10. The chain's CDR3 is CASSQDGRTGGLTNTGELFF. CDR3 nucleotide sequence: TGTGCCAGCAGCCAAGATGGTCGGACAGGGGGGTTAACGAACACCGGGGAGCTGTTTTTT.

This clonotype has a count of ten or more. The V and J genes are TRBV7-3 and TRBJ2-1; 9 nucleotides align to TRBD2. CDR1 is SGHTA and CDR2 is FQGTGA in the germline V gene. This CDR3 comprises 16 residues. Unmatched junction bases numbered 7, after V lost 2 bases and J lost 5 bases. In DNA, the CDR3 is TGTGCCAGCAGCTTAGGACGGCGGGAGGGGGACAATGAGCAGTTCTTC. Translating it yields CASSLGRREGDNEQFF.

This clonotype came up many times. The chain employs TRBV5-1 and TRBJ2-5; weak D call: TRBD1 (7 bases). The CDR3 is 13 residues long. Germline loops: CDR1 SGHRS, CDR2 YFSETQ. V was clipped by 6 bases and J by 4 bases, with 13 bases between them. The chain's CDR3 is CASMEGARETQYF. CDR3 DNA: TGCGCCAGCATGGAGGGGGCGCGAGAGACCCAGTACTTC.

This clonotype has ten or more counts. The chain joins TRBV5-1 to TRBJ2-1, with TRBD2 matching over 13 bases. The CDR3 is made up of 15 amino acids. V lost 5 bases, J lost 1 base, and 0 bases stayed unmatched. Germline loops: CDR1 SGHRS, CDR2 YFSETQ. CDR3 region: CASRTSGGSYNEQFF. As DNA, the CDR3 is TGCGCCAGCAGGACTAGCGGGGGGTCCTACAATGAGCAGTTCTTC. The variable domain in full, completed from reference TRBV5-1 and TRBJ2-1, reads KAGVTQTPRYLIKTRGQQVTLSCSPISGHRSVSWYQQTPGQGLQFLFEYFSETQRNKGNFPGRFSGRQFSNSRSEMNVSTLELGDSALYLCASRTSGGSYNEQFFGPGTRLTVL.